These 4 T cell receptor beta chains were sequenced from one sample in a study of shared clonotypes between healthy human individuals. Sequencing was performed with immunoSEQ multiplex PCR; in TCRdb, only in-frame clones are kept and a portion is missing. The table includes more than 2 million clones, about 95% detected once. The material sequenced was naive CD4+ T cells sorted from blood. Subset defined: CD45RA+ positively selected. The source of these receptors is a young man in good health.

This clone has just one count. The rearrangement links TRBV28 to TRBJ2-7, with a possible D match to TRBD1 (5 bases). V was shortened by 1 base and J by 3 bases, with 10 bases between the two germline ends. CDR1 and CDR2 (germline): MDHEN, SYDVKM. CDR3 length: 14 residues. The CDR3 loop reads CASSLLGQVYEQYF. DNA of the CDR3: TGTGCCAGCAGTTTATTGGGGCAAGTCTACGAGCAGTACTTC.

The chain recombines TRBV2 with TRBJ1-1; TRBD1 matches 12 bases. The CDR3 contains 17 residues. Looked up from germline, CDR1 is SNHLY and CDR2 is FYNNEI. V shed 6 bases, J shed 0 bases, and the junction held 8 bases outside the gene matches. CDR3 amino acids: CASRSGTGGKVNTEAFF. The CDR3 coding sequence is TGTGCCAGCAGGTCAGGGACAGGGGGCAAGGTGAACACTGAAGCTTTCTTT. The variable domain in full, completed from reference TRBV2 and TRBJ1-1, reads EPEVTQTPSHQVTQMGQEVILRCVPISNHLYFYWYRQILGQKVEFLVSFYNNEISEKSEIFDDQFSVERPDGSNFTLKIRSTKLEDSAMYFCASRSGTGGKVNTEAFFGQGTRLTVV.

This clone came up once. The chain joins TRBV6-1 to TRBJ1-5, with D hard to call. CDR1 and CDR2 from the germline V gene are MNHNS and SASEGT. CDR3 length: 17 amino acids. Deletions cut 2 bases from V and 0 bases from J, with 14 bases between. DNA of the CDR3: TGTGCCAGCAGTGAATTAGGATTGAGCATTAGCAATCAGCCCCAGCATTTT. Protein product: CASSELGLSISNQPQHF.

The DNA for the CDR3 is TGTGCCAGTAGTCAAGGGGGGCGGACCGCCAGGGGCAATCAGCCCCAGCATTTT. It encodes CASSQGGRTARGNQPQHF. The rearrangement links TRBV19 to TRBJ1-5; possible D gene TRBD1, 6 bases. Germline V gene sequence: CDR1 LNHDA, CDR2 SQIVND (reference sequence). Trimming removed 5 bases at V and 2 bases at J, with 22 bases between. This CDR3 is built from 18 residues.